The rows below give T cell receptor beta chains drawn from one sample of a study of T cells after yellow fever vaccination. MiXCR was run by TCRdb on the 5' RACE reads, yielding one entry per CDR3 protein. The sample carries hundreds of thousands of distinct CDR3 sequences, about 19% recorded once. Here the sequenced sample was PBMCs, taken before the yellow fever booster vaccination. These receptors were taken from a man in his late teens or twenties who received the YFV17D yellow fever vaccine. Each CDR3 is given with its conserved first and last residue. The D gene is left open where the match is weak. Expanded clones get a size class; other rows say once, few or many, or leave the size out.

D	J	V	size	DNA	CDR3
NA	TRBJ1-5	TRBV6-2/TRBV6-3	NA	TGTGCCAGCAGTTACTCTCTGGGACCCTATCAGCCCCAGCATTTT	CASSYSLGPYQPQHF
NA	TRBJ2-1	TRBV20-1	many	TGCAGTGCGGACCGACGGCTCAATGAGCAGTTCTTC	CSADRRLNEQFF
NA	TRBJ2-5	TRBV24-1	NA	TGTGCCACCAGTGATTCGAGGGTTGGGGAGACCCAGTACTTC	CATSDSRVGETQYF
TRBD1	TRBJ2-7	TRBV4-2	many	TGTGCCAGCAGCCAAGGAATGAGGGGGCTAGGCGAGCAGTACTTC	CASSQGMRGLGEQYF
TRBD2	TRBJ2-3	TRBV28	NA	TGTGCCAGCAGTTTACTACTGGCGGGGGGGCTTGAAGATACGCAGTATTTT	CASSLLLAGGLEDTQYF
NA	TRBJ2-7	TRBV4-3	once	TGCGCCAGCAGCCAAGAGACCTCCGACGGGACTTTATACAATGAGCAGTACTTC	CASSQETSDGTLYNEQYF
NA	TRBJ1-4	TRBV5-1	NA	TGCGCCAGCAGCCAGGGGCTAGGAGTCGAAAAACTGTTTTTT	CASSQGLGVEKLFF
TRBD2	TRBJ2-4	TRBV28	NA	TGTGCCAGCAGTTTAGGGGGGGGAGCCAAAAACATTCAGTACTTC	CASSLGGGAKNIQYF
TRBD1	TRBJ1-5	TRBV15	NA	TGTGCCACCAGCACAGACAGGGTTTATAGCAATCAGCCCCAGCATTTT	CATSTDRVYSNQPQHF
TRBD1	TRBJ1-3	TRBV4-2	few	TGTGCCAGCAGCCACCCCGACAGGGATGGAAACACCATATATTTT	CASSHPDRDGNTIYF
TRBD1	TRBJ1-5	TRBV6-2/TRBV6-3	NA	TGTGCCACCCAGACAGGGAATATGCGTCAGCCCCAGCATTTT	CATQTGNMRQPQHF
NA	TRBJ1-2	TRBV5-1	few	TGCGCCAGCAGCCCTACGCGAGGGTTCAACAATGGCTACACCTTC	CASSPTRGFNNGYTF
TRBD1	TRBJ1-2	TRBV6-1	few	TGTGCCAGCAGTGCCACGGACAGGAGGGATGGCTACACCTTC	CASSATDRRDGYTF
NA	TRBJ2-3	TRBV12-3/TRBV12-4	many	TGTGCCAGCAGTTTAGACAGCCAGAATACGCAGTATTTT	CASSLDSQNTQYF
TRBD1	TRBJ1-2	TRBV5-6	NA	TGTGCCAGCAGCTTTACAGGGGGAGGCTACACCTTC	CASSFTGGGYTF
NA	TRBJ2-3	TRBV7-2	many	TGTGCCAGCAGCACATACTTAAGCACAGATACGCAGTATTTT	CASSTYLSTDTQYF
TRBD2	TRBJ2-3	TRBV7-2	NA	TGTGCCAGCAGCTGGAGAGCGGGGGCGGACAGCACAGATACGCAGTATTTT	CASSWRAGADSTDTQYF
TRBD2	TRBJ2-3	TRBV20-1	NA	TGCAGTGCTAGAGATCTGAGCGGGGGGGCCGATACGCAGTATTTT	CSARDLSGGADTQYF
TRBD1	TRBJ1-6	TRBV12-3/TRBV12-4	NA	TGTGCCAGCAGAGCGACAGGGGGCGCGGAGAATTCACCCCTCCACTTT	CASRATGGAENSPLHF
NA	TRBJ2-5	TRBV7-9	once	TGTGCCAGCAGCTTATTGGGGGGCAGGATTATTCCGGAGACCCAGTACTTC	CASSLLGGRIIPETQYF
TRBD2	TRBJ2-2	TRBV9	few	TGTGCCAGCAGCGTAGGCGGGGGGGCCGCCGGGGAGCTGTTTTTT	CASSVGGGAAGELFF
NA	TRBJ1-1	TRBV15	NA	TGTGCCACCAGCGCCATAGACGAAATCGTTGAAGCTTTCTTT	CATSAIDEIVEAFF